This T cell receptor beta chain was documented in a study of regulatory T cells in long-lasting Graves disease. Looking at the study overall: Antithyroid drugs had been given to newly diagnosed Graves' patients for under 3 months.

At least ten counts were recorded for this clonotype. Noted time point: newly diagnosed GD, antithyroid drugs for less than 3 months. Extracted PBMC RNA gave rise to the TCR library. In building TCR beta libraries, iRepertoire HTBI primers were used together with Arm-PCR of CDR3 regions. TCRdb ran MiXCR on the multiplex PCR reads and lists one entry per CDR3 protein. The data hold a few hundred thousand distinct CDR3 sequences, with approximately 16% observed a single time. This TCR was sampled from a female donor with Graves disease. Source: peripheral blood mononuclear cells (PBMCs), taken at new diagnosis, from a patient treated with antithyroid drugs.

CDR3 DNA sequence: TGTGCCACCAGTGATCCGGACAGGGGCCGGGAAGCTTTCTTT. This sequence encodes CATSDPDRGREAFF. V and J are TRBV24-1 and TRBJ1-1; 9 nucleotides agree with TRBD1. Germline V CDR1 and CDR2: KGHDR, SFDVKD. Trimming removed 3 bases from V and 8 bases from J; junction bases left unmatched: 6. CDR3 length equals 14 residues.